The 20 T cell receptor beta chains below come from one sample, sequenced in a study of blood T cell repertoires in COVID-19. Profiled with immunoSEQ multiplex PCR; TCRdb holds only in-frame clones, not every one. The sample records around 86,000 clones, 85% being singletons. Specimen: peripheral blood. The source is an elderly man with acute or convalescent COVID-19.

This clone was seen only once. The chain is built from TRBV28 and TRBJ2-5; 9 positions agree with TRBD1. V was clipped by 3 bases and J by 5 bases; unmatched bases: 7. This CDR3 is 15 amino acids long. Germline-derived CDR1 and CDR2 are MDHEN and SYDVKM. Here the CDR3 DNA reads TGTGCCAGCAGTTTGCATCACAGGGGGCGGGAGACCCAGTACTTC. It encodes CASSLHHRGRETQYF.

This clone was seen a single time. The CDR3 is CASSPSNRALSGANVLTF. For the CDR3, the DNA is TGTGCCAGCAGCCCTTCCAACAGGGCACTCTCTGGGGCCAACGTCCTGACTTTC. The chain combines TRBV11-3 with TRBJ2-6, with D perhaps TRBD1 (6 bases). CDR3 size: 18 residues. Trimming took off 5 bases at V and 0 bases at J, with 17 bases between the two ends. Per the germline V gene, CDR1 is SGHNT and CDR2 is YENEEA.

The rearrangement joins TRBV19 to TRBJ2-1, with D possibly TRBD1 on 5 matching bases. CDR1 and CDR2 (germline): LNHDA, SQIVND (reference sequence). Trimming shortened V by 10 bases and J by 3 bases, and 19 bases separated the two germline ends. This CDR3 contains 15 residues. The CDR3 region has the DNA TGTGCCACCGACAGCGATTCTTCCCGCTACAATGAGCAGTTCTTC. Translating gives CATDSDSSRYNEQFF.

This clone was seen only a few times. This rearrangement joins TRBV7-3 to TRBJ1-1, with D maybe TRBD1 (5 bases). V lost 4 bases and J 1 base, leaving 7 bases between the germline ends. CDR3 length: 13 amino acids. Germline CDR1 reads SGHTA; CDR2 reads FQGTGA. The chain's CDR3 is CASSSDRNTEAFF. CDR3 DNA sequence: TGTGCCAGCAGCTCCGACAGGAACACTGAAGCTTTCTTT. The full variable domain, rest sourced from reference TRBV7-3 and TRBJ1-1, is GAGVSQTPSNKVTEKGKYVELRCDPISGHTALYWYRQSLGQGPEFLIYFQGTGAADDSGLPNDRFFAVRPEGSVSTLKIQRTERGDSAVYLCASSSDRNTEAFFGQGTRLTVV.

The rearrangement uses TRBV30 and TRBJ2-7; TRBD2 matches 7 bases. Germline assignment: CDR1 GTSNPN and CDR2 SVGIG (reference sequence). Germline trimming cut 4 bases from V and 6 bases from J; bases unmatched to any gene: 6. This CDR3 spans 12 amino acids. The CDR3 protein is CAWMGGGTEQYF. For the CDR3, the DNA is TGTGCCTGGATGGGGGGAGGGACCGAGCAGTACTTC.

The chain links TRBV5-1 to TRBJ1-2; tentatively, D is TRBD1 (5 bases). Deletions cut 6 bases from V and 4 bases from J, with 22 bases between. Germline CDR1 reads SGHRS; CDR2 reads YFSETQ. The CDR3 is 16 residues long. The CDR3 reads CASTEPGLGGFYGYTF. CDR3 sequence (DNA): TGCGCCAGCACCGAACCAGGGTTGGGGGGATTCTATGGCTACACCTTC.

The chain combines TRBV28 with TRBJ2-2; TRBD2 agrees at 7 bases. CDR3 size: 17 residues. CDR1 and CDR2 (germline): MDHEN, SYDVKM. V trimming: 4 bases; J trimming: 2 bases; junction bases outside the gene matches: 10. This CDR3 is CASSSPQGLVNTGELFF. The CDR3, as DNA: TGTGCCAGCAGTTCCCCCCAAGGACTAGTTAACACCGGGGAGCTGTTTTTT.

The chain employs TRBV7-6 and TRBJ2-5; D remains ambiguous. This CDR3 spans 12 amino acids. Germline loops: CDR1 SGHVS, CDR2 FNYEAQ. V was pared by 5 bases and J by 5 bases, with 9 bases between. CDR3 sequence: CASSPTGETQYF. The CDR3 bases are TGTGCCAGCAGCCCGACCGGGGAGACCCAGTACTTC.

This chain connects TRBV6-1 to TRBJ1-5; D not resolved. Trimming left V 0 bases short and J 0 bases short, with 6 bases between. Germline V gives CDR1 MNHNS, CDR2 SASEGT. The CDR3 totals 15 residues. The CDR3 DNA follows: TGTGCCAGCAGTGAAGCAGCGGGTAGCAATCAGCCCCAGCATTTT. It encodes CASSEAAGSNQPQHF.

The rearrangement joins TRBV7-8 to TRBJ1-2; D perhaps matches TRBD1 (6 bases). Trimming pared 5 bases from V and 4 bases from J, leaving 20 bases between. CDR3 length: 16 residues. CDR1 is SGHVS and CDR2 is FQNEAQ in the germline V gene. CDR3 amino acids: CASSPQTGGLAYGYTF. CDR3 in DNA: TGTGCCAGCAGCCCTCAAACGGGGGGGCTGGCCTATGGCTACACCTTC.

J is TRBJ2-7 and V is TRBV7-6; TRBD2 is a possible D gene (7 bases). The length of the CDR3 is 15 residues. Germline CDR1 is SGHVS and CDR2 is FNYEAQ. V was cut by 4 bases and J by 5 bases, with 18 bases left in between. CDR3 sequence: CASSSSRGACHEQYF. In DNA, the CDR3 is TGTGCCAGCAGCTCCTCTCGGGGGGCCTGTCACGAGCAGTACTTC. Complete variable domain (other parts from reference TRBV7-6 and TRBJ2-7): GAGVSQSPRYKVTKRGQDVALRCDPISGHVSLYWYRQALGQGPEFLTYFNYEAQQDKSGLPNDRFSAERPEGSISTLTIQRTEQRDSAMYRCASSSSRGACHEQYFGPGTRLTVT.

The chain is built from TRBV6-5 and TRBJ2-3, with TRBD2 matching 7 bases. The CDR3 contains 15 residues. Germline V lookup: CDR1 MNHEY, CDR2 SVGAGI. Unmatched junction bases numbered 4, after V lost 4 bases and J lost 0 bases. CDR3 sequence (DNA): TGTGCCAGCAGTTGGGCGGGAGTTAGCACAGATACGCAGTATTTT. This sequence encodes CASSWAGVSTDTQYF.

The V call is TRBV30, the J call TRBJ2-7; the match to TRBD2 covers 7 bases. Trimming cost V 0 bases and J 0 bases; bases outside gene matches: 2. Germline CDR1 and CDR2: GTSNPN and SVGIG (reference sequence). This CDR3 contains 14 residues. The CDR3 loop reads CAWSVGGSSYEQYF. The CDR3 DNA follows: TGTGCCTGGAGTGTTGGCGGGAGCTCCTACGAGCAGTACTTC.

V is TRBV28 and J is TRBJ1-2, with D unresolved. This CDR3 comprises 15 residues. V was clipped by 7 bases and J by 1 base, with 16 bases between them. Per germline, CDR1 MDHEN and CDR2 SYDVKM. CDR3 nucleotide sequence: TGTGCCAGCACCAAACCAGCGGGAGTTAACTATGGCTACACCTTC. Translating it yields CASTKPAGVNYGYTF.

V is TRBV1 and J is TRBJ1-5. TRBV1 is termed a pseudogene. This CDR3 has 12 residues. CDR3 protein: CTSSQERQPQHF. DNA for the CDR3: TGCACCAGCAGCCAAGAGAGACAGCCCCAGCATTTT.

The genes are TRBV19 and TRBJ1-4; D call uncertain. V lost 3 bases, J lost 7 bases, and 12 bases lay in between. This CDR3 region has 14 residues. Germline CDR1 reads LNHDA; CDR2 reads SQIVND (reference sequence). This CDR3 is CASSIRGLGEKLFF. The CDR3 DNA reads TGTGCCAGTAGTATTAGAGGGTTGGGTGAAAAACTGTTTTTT.

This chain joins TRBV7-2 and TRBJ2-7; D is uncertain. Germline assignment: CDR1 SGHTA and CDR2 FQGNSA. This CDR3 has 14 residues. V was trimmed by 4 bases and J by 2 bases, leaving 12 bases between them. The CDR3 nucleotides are TGTGCCAGCAGCTCCCTTCTGGAGACCTACGAGCAGTACTTC. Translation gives CASSSLLETYEQYF.

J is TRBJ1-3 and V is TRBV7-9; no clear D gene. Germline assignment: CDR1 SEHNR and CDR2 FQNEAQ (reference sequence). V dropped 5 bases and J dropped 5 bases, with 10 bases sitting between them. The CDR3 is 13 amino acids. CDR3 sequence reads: CASSEGDRNTIYF. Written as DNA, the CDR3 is TGTGCCAGCAGCGAGGGTGATAGAAACACCATATATTTT.

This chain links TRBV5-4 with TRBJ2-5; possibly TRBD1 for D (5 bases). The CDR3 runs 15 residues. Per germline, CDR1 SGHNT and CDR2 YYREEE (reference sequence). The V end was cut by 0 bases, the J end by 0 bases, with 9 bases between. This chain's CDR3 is CASSLASGYQETQYF. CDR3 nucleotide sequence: TGTGCCAGCAGCTTGGCATCAGGGTACCAAGAGACCCAGTACTTC.

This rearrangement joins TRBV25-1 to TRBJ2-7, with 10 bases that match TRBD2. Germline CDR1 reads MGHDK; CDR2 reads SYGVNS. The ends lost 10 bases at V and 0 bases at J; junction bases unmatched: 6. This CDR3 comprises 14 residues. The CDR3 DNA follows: TGTGCCACCGTAGCGGGAGGTATCTCCTACGAGCAGTACTTC. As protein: CATVAGGISYEQYF.